The 25 T cell receptor beta chains in this list originate from one sample, sequenced in a study of response to subunit inactivated influenza vaccine. TCRdb called the RT-PCR reads again in MiXCR, with one record for every CDR3 protein. The sample holds around 570,000 distinct CDR3 sequences, around 8% seen once. The sample here was PBMCs from blood, taken 23 to 25 months after vaccination. These receptors were obtained from a man aged 45 to 75 who received an inactivated influenza vaccine.

The V and J genes are TRBV28 and TRBJ2-7, with TRBD2 matching 11 bases. Germline V gene data show CDR1 as MDHEN and CDR2 as SYDVKM. This CDR3 is 15 amino acids long. V was clipped by 3 bases and J by 3 bases; unmatched bases: 4. The chain's CDR3 is CASSFGLAGGYEQYF. CDR3 DNA: TGTGCCAGCAGTTTCGGCCTAGCGGGAGGCTACGAGCAGTACTTC.

The chain links TRBV12-3 or TRBV12-4 to TRBJ2-4; weak D call: TRBD2 (5 bases). The CDR3 contains 13 residues. Trimming left V 5 bases short and J 2 bases short, with 7 bases between. CDR3: CASSGETKNIQYF. The CDR3 bases are TGTGCCAGCAGTGGGGAGACCAAAAACATTCAGTACTTC.

This clonotype was detected many times. The V gene is TRBV20-1, the J gene TRBJ1-2; TRBD1 matches at 8 bases. The CDR3 runs to 9 residues. Germline V gives CDR1 DFQATT, CDR2 SNEGSKA (reference sequence). In nucleotides, the CDR3 is TGCATGGACAGGGAAGGCTACACCTTC. Amino acids: CMDREGYTF.

This clonotype was counted many times. The V call is TRBV20-1, the J call TRBJ2-7; 7 nucleotides match TRBD2. V was pared by 7 bases and J by 0 bases, with 3 bases of the junction left unmatched. The V gene's germline CDR1 is DFQATT and CDR2 SNEGSKA (reference sequence). The CDR3 extends over 12 amino acids. The CDR3 region has the DNA TGCAGTGTCAGCGGGACCTCCTACGAGCAGTACTTC. It is translated as CSVSGTSYEQYF.

This clonotype was counted ten times or more. V usage is TRBV4-1 and J usage is TRBJ2-1, with TRBD2 matching over 7 bases. The germline gives CDR1 MGHRA, CDR2 YSYEKL. V gave up 2 bases and J gave up 5 bases; unmatched junction bases: 15. The CDR3 runs to 18 residues. The CDR3 spells CASSQLNGPRGVHNEQFF. In DNA form, the CDR3 reads TGCGCCAGCAGCCAACTTAATGGGCCCCGGGGGGTCCACAATGAGCAGTTCTTC.

The chain combines TRBV6-1 with TRBJ2-5, with 7 bases identical to TRBD1. CDR1 MNHNS and CDR2 SASEGT come from the germline V gene. V lost 6 bases, J lost 1 base, and 5 bases stayed unmatched. CDR3 length: 14 residues. This CDR3 is CASRGDRLQETQYF. CDR3 coding DNA: TGTGCCAGCAGGGGGGACAGACTCCAAGAGACCCAGTACTTC.

The chain couples TRBV30 to TRBJ2-7, with unresolved D. This CDR3 spans 13 amino acids. Trimming removed 3 bases at V and 3 bases at J, with 12 bases between. CDR1 and CDR2 from the germline V gene are GTSNPN and SVGIG (reference sequence). CDR3 loop: CAWRRPGDYEQYF. For the CDR3, the DNA is TGTGCCTGGAGGAGGCCCGGTGACTACGAGCAGTACTTC.

The CDR3 is CASSQDRGRSGYTF. The CDR3 DNA reads TGTGCCAGCAGCCAGGACAGGGGGCGAAGTGGCTACACCTTC. The rearrangement uses TRBV5-6 and TRBJ1-2; 11 bases agree with TRBD1. The ends lost 4 bases at V and 7 bases at J; junction bases unmatched: 6. Germline V lookup: CDR1 SGHDT, CDR2 YYEEEE. The CDR3 totals 14 residues.

Note on this clonotype: A read error is possible here, since a much larger clone lies one base away. The chain links TRBV20-1 to TRBJ2-7, with 12 bases fitting TRBD2. Trimming removed 5 bases from V and 5 bases from J; junction bases left unmatched: 7. This CDR3 comprises 14 residues. Germline values: CDR1 DFQATT, CDR2 SNEGSKA (reference sequence). The CDR3 loop is CSALTTSGSDEQYF. The CDR3 nucleotides are TGCAGTGCTCTGACGACTAGCGGGAGCGACGAGCAGTACTTC.

V usage is TRBV14 and J usage is TRBJ2-1; TRBD2 agrees at 14 bases. The V gene's germline CDR1 is SGHDN and CDR2 FVKESK. The CDR3 is 15 amino acids. V dropped 2 bases and J dropped 10; count of bases not matched to a gene: 4. The CDR3 protein is CASSQSGLAGVEQFF. The DNA of the CDR3 is TGTGCCAGCAGCCAATCGGGACTAGCGGGAGTGGAGCAGTTCTTC.

This clonotype has just a few counts. The chain employs TRBV4-1 and TRBJ1-2, with TRBD1 matching 7 bases. Per the germline V gene, CDR1 is MGHRA and CDR2 is YSYEKL. CDR3 length: 16 amino acids. V gave up 3 bases and J gave up 6 bases; unmatched junction bases: 13. The DNA for the CDR3 is TGCGCCAGCAGCCAGATTCATGGGACAGCTTCGAATGGCTACACCTTC. This sequence encodes CASSQIHGTASNGYTF.

This clonotype has ten or more counts. The chain carries TRBV14 and TRBJ2-1; possible D gene TRBD2, 6 bases. The germline V gene encodes CDR1 SGHDN and CDR2 FVKESK. The CDR3 has 15 residues. V shed 3 bases and J shed 5 bases, with 14 bases lying between them. Here the CDR3 reads CASSQGLSPNNEQFF. The CDR3 DNA reads TGTGCCAGCAGCCAGGGACTGAGTCCTAACAATGAGCAGTTCTTC.

This clonotype was seen more than once but under ten times. The rearrangement uses TRBV4-3 and TRBJ2-1; 10 bases fit TRBD1. The CDR3 runs to 16 residues. Trimming cost V 2 bases and J 8 bases; bases outside gene matches: 9. CDR1 is LGHNA, CDR2 YSLEER, per germline. CDR3 nucleotides: TGCGCCAGCAGCCAACGGGACAGGGGATCCGGCCATGAGCAGTTCTTC. As protein: CASSQRDRGSGHEQFF.

The table lists this clonotype with a few counts. This chain uses TRBV29-1 with TRBJ1-2; the D is unclear. The CDR3 loop spans 12 amino acids. The V and J ends lost 7 bases and 4 bases respectively, with 13 bases between them. CDR1 is SQVTM, CDR2 ANQGSEA, per germline. CDR3 bases: TGCAGCGCCCCCCAGGCTGGCTATGGCTACACCTTC. It translates to CSAPQAGYGYTF. Complete variable domain (other parts from reference TRBV29-1 and TRBJ1-2): SAVISQKPSRDICQRGTSLTIQCQVDSQVTMMFWYRQQPGQSLTLIATANQGSEATYESGFVIDKFPISRPNLTFSTLTVSNMSPEDSSIYLCSAPQAGYGYTFGSGTRLTVV.

There are a few counts of this clonotype. V and J are TRBV4-2 and TRBJ2-2, with TRBD1 matching over 10 bases. This CDR3 comprises 15 residues. The trim removed 3 bases at V and 7 bases at J, leaving 5 bases unmatched. Germline loops: CDR1 LGHNA, CDR2 YNFKEQ. In nucleotides, the CDR3 is TGTGCCAGCAGCCACCTGACAGGGGGCGGCGGGGAGCTGTTTTTT. As protein: CASSHLTGGGGELFF.

This clonotype turned up a few times. The chain links TRBV29-1 to TRBJ2-7; maybe TRBD1 (6 bases). Germline lookup yields CDR1 SQVTM and CDR2 ANQGSEA. The CDR3 totals 14 residues. V lost 4 bases to trimming and J lost 3 bases, with 16 bases between them. CDR3 nucleotide sequence: TGCAGCGTTGGGGGCGGACAGTTTCTCTACGAGCAGTACTTC. It codes for CSVGGGQFLYEQYF.

This clonotype was recorded at least ten times. V and J are TRBV4-3 and TRBJ1-1, with a weak D call TRBD1 (6 bases). V gave up 0 bases and J gave up 4 bases, with 15 bases separating them. Germline V gene sequence: CDR1 LGHNA, CDR2 YSLEER. The CDR3 length is 16 residues. This chain's CDR3 is CASSQDTGGRTTEAFF. CDR3 bases: TGCGCCAGCAGCCAAGATACCGGGGGCCGGACCACTGAAGCTTTCTTT.

This clonotype was seen only a few times. This chain uses TRBV27 with TRBJ2-2, with D possibly called TRBD1 or TRBD2 (5 bases each). The CDR3 loop spans 15 amino acids. Germline V CDR1 and CDR2: MNHEY, SMNVEV (reference sequence). V was cut by 5 bases and J by 6 bases, with 16 bases left in between. The CDR3 region has the DNA TGTGCCAGCAGTCCGATATCCGGGACCGCCGGGGAGCTGTTTTTT. This sequence encodes CASSPISGTAGELFF.

About this clonotype itself: An end of the junction differs from the germline gene, which may be a read error. The genes are TRBV15 and TRBJ2-7, with TRBD1 matching 11 bases. Germline V CDR1 and CDR2: LNHNV, YYDKDF (reference sequence). The CDR3 length is 14 residues. The CDR3 DNA sequence: TGTGCCTCCAGCAGGAGGACAGGGGGCAACGAGCAGTACTTC. This codes for CASSRRTGGNEQYF.

There are many counts of this clonotype. The rearrangement links TRBV18 to TRBJ2-7; perhaps TRBD1 as D (5 bases). This CDR3 contains 13 residues. With 2 bases removed from V and 6 bases from J, the gap between germline ends came to 11 bases. The V gene's germline CDR1 is KGHSH and CDR2 LQKENI. CDR3 amino acids: CASSPSTGSEQYF. The CDR3 DNA sequence: TGTGCCAGCTCACCATCAACAGGATCCGAGCAGTACTTC.

This clonotype was picked up a small number of times. The gene calls are TRBV11-2 and TRBJ2-1, with 7 bases aligning to TRBD1. V trimming: 0 bases; J trimming: 6 bases; junction bases outside the gene matches: 11. Germline V gene lookup returns CDR1 SGHAT and CDR2 FQNNGV. The length of the CDR3 is 17 residues. The CDR3 is CASSLDLVGGMVNEQFF. The CDR3 nucleotides are TGTGCCAGCAGCTTAGATCTGGTAGGGGGCATGGTCAATGAGCAGTTCTTC.

In DNA form, the CDR3 reads TGCAGTGCTAGAGATTGGGGGTCTAGCGGGAGAACGGATACGCAGTATTTT. Amino acids: CSARDWGSSGRTDTQYF. The chain carries TRBV20-1 and TRBJ2-3, with 10 nucleotides matching TRBD2. Germline V gives CDR1 DFQATT, CDR2 SNEGSKA (reference sequence). CDR3 size: 17 residues. Trimming took 0 bases from V and 6 from J; bases not matched to a gene: 12.

The rearrangement joins TRBV7-2 to TRBJ2-1, with D possibly matching TRBD1 (5 bases). This CDR3 has 14 residues. The ends were cut back, 2 bases at V and 7 bases at J, with 12 bases in the middle. Germline lookup yields CDR1 SGHTA and CDR2 FQGNSA. DNA of the CDR3: TGTGCCAGCAGCTTAAGATGGGCAGGGAATGAGCAGTTCTTC. Its translation is CASSLRWAGNEQFF.

This clonotype has only a few counts. The V and J genes are TRBV15 and TRBJ2-1; D not resolved. This CDR3 has 13 residues. The germline CDR1 and CDR2 sequences are LNHNV and YYDKDF (reference sequence). V was trimmed by 5 bases and J by 5 bases, leaving 10 bases between them. The CDR3 spells CATSVQGNNEQFF. CDR3 nucleotide sequence: TGTGCCACCAGCGTCCAAGGGAACAATGAGCAGTTCTTC.

In its sample, this clonotype was seen a few times. The chain links TRBV12-3 or TRBV12-4 to TRBJ1-5, with TRBD1 identical over 8 bases. J gave up 5 bases and V 3 bases, and 3 bases lay outside the gene matches. The CDR3 contains 14 residues. The CDR3 spells CASSFGQGYQPQHF. The CDR3 DNA sequence: TGTGCCAGCAGTTTCGGACAGGGATATCAGCCCCAGCATTTT.